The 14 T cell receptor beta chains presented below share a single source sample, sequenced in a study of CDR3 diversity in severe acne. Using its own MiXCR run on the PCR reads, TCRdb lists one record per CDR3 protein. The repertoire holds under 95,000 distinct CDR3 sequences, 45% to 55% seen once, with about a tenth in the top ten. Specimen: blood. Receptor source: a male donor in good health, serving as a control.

The chain's CDR3 is CASSSGRQLDGYTF. The CDR3 DNA reads as TGTGCCAGCAGCTCGGGACGGCAGCTGGATGGCTACACCTTC. The V call is TRBV6-5, the J call TRBJ1-2, with D possibly TRBD1 on 5 matching bases. The germline V and J ends were trimmed by 6 bases and 6 bases, with 17 bases remaining between them. The CDR3 consists of 14 residues. CDR1 is MNHEY and CDR2 is SVGAGI in the germline V gene.

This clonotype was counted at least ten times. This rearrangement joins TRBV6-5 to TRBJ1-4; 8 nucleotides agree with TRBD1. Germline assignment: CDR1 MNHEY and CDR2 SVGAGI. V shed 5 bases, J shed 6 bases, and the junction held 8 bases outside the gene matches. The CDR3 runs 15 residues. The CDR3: CASSLRQGYDEKLFF. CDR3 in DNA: TGTGCCAGCAGTCTCAGACAGGGGTATGATGAAAAACTGTTTTTT.

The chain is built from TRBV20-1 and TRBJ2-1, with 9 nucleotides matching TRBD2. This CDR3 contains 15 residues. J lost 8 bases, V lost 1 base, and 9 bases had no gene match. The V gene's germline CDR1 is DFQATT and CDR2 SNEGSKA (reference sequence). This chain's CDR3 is CSARGGTSWLDEQFF. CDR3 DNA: TGCAGTGCTAGAGGTGGGACTAGCTGGCTCGATGAGCAGTTCTTC.

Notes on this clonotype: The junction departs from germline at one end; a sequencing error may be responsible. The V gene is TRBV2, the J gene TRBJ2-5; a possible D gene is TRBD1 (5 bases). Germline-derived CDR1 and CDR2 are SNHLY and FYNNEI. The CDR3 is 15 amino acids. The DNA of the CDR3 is TGTGCCAGCGGGGCACTAACGAGTGTAAGAGAGATCCAGTACTTC. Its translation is CASGALTSVREIQYF.

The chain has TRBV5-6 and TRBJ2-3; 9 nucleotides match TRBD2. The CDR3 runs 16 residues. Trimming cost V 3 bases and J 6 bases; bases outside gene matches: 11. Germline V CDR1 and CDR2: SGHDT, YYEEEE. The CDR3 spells CASSSPGGLARDTQYF. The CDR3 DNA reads TGTGCCAGCAGCTCCCCCGGGGGACTAGCTCGGGATACGCAGTATTTT. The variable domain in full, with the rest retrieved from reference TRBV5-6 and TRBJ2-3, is DAGVTQSPTHLIKTRGQQVTLRCSPKSGHDTVSWYQQALGQGPQFIFQYYEEEERQRGNFPDRFSGHQFPNYSSELNVNALLLGDSALYLCASSSPGGLARDTQYFGPGTRLTVL.

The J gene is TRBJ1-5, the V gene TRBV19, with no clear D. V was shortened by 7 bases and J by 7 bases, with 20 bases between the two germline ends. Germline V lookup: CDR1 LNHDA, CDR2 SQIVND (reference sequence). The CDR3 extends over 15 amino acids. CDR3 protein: CASTNLAGGGQPQHF. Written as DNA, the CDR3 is TGTGCCAGTACCAATTTGGCGGGCGGAGGCCAGCCCCAGCATTTT. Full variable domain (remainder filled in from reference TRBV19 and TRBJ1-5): DGGITQSPKYLFRKEGQNVTLSCEQNLNHDAMYWYRQDPGQGLRLIYYSQIVNDFQKGDIAEGYSVSREKKESFPLTVTSAQKNPTAFYLCASTNLAGGGQPQHFGDGTRLSIL.

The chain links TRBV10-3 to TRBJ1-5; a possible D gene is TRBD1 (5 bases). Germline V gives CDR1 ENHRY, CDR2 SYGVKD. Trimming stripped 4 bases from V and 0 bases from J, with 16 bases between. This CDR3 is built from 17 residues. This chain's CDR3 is CAISVGRVFYSNQPQHF. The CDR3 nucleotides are TGTGCCATCAGTGTTGGCAGGGTCTTTTATAGCAATCAGCCCCAGCATTTT.

The CDR3 sequence is CASSTGGVYNEQFF. In nucleotides, the CDR3 is TGCGCCAGCAGCACGGGCGGGGTCTACAATGAGCAGTTCTTC. The chain recombines TRBV10-1 with TRBJ2-1; tentative D call: TRBD2 (6 bases). Trimming left V 6 bases short and J 3 bases short, with 12 bases between. This CDR3 has 14 residues. Looked up from germline, CDR1 is WNHNN and CDR2 is SYGVQD (reference sequence).

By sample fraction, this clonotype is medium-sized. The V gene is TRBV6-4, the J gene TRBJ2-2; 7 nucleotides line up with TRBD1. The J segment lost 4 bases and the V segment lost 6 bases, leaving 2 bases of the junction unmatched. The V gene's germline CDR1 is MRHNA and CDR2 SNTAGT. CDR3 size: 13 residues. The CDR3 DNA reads TGTGCCAGCAGCGACAGGGCCACCGGGGAGCTGTTTTTT. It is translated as CASSDRATGELFF.

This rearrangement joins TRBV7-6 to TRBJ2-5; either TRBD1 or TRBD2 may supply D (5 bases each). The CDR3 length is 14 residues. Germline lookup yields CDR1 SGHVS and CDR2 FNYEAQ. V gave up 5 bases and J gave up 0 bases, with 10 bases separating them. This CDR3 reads CASSLWGNQETQYF. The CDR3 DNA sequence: TGTGCCAGCAGCCTCTGGGGGAACCAAGAGACCCAGTACTTC.

CDR3 DNA: TGCGCCAGCAGCCACACCTCGGGCAGCGACGCAAGCCGAATGAACACTGAAGCTTTCTTT. Translation gives CASSHTSGSDASRMNTEAFF. This chain uses TRBV4-1 with TRBJ1-1; D not resolved. The V and J ends lost 3 bases and 0 bases respectively, with 26 bases between them. Germline values: CDR1 MGHRA, CDR2 YSYEKL. The CDR3 runs to 20 residues.

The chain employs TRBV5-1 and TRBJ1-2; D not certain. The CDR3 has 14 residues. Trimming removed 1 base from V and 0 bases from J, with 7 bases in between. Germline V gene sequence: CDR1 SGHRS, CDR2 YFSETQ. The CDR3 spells CASSLLDPNYGYTF. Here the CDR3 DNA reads TGCGCCAGCAGCTTGCTGGACCCTAACTATGGCTACACCTTC. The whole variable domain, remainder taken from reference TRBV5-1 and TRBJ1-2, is KAGVTQTPRYLIKTRGQQVTLSCSPISGHRSVSWYQQTPGQGLQFLFEYFSETQRNKGNFPGRFSGRQFSNSRSEMNVSTLELGDSALYLCASSLLDPNYGYTFGSGTRLTVV.

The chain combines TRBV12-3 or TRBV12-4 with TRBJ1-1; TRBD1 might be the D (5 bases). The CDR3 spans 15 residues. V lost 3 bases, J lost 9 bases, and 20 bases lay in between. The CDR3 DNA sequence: TGTGCCAGCAGTTTTAAACGGGACCTCCCTGAGAAAGCTTTCTTT. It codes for CASSFKRDLPEKAFF.

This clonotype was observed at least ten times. The CDR3 bases are TGTGCTAGTGGGCCGAATACAGATACGCAGTATTTT. Translation: CASGPNTDTQYF. The chain links TRBV12-5 to TRBJ2-3, with unresolved D. V was cut by 6 bases and J by 3 bases, with 7 bases left in between. Germline CDR1 is LGHNT and CDR2 is FRNRAP. CDR3 length: 12 residues. Drawing the rest from reference TRBV12-5 and TRBJ2-3, the complete variable domain is DARVTQTPRHKVTEMGQEVTMRCQPILGHNTVFWYRQTMMQGLELLAYFRNRAPLDDSGMPKDRFSAEMPDATLATLKIQPSEPRDSAVYFCASGPNTDTQYFGPGTRLTVL.